The clone carrying this T cell receptor beta chain was counted only a few times. Its antigen remains unidentified. Isolated RNA was reverse transcribed in full, so expressed TCRB transcripts were sequenced. Naive, central memory and regulatory T cell samples yielded about 4 million reads on average. Measured with immunoSEQ multiplex PCR; TCRdb has only the in-frame clones, and not every one. This sample carries more than 100,000 clones, approximately 16% of them seen once, and the ten largest clones take under 2.5%. This entry comes from a study of beta chain features in type 1 diabetes. Study results and caveats: Moderate yet significant TCRB CDR3 shortening was seen in Type 1 diabetes patients in all four CD4+ subsets. Cells expressing TCR highly could be over-represented by cDNA sequencing.

CDR1 and CDR2 (germline): LNHNV, YYDKDF (reference sequence). V was trimmed by 1 base and J by 2 bases, leaving 5 bases between them. The CDR3 loop spans 14 amino acids. This sequence joins TRBV15 and TRBJ2-2, with D perhaps TRBD2 (5 bases). Sequenced input: central memory CD4+ T cells from blood. The clonotype comes from a man under 40 with type 1 diabetes. This CDR3 is CATSRAGNTGELFF. In DNA, the CDR3 is TGTGCCACCAGCAGAGCGGGAAACACCGGGGAGCTGTTTTTT.